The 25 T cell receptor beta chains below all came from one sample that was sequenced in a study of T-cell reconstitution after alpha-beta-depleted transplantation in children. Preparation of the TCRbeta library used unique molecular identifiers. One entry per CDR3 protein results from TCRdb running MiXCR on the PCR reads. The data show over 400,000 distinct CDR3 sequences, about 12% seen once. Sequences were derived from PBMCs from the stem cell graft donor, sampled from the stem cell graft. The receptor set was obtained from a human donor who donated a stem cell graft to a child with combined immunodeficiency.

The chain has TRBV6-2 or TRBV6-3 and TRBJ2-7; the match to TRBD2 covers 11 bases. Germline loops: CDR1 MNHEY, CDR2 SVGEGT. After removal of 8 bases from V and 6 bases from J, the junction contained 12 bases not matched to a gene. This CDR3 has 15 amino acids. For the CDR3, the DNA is TGTGCCAGCTCCAGGGTGGGGACTAGCGGATTCGAGCAGTACTTC. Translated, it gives CASSRVGTSGFEQYF.

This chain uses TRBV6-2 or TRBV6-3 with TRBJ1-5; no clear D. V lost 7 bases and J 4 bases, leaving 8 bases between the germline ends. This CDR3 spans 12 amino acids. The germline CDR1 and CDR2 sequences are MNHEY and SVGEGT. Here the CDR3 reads CASKKSNQPQHF. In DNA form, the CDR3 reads TGTGCCAGCAAAAAAAGTAATCAGCCCCAGCATTTT.

CDR3 DNA sequence: TGTGCCAGCAGCCTCAGGGGCTTGGGAGGATCCTACAATGAGCAGTTCTTC. Amino acid sequence: CASSLRGLGGSYNEQFF. The chain has TRBV9 and TRBJ2-1; the D gene could be TRBD1 or TRBD2 (6 bases each). V was cut by 4 bases and J by 1 base, with 18 bases left in between. Germline loops: CDR1 SGDLS, CDR2 YYNGEE. The CDR3 extends over 17 amino acids.

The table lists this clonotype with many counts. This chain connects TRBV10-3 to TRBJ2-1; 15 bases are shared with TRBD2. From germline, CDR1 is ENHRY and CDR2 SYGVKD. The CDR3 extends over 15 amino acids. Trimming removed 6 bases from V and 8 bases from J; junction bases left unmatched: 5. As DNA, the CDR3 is TGTGCCATCAGCGGACTAGCGGGAGGGATGGATGAGCAGTTCTTC. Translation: CAISGLAGGMDEQFF.

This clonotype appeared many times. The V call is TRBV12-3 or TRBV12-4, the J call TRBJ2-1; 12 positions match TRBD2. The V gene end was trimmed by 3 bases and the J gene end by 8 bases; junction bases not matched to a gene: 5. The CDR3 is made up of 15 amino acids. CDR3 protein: CASSFKLAGGDEQFF. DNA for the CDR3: TGTGCCAGCAGTTTTAAACTAGCGGGAGGAGATGAGCAGTTCTTC.

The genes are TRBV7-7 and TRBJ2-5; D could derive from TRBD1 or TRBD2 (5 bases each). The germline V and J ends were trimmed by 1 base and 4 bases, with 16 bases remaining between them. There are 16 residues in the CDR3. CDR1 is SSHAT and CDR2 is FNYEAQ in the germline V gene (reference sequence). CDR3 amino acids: CASSLGRGDKGETQYF. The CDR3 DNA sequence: TGTGCCAGCAGCTTAGGACGAGGGGATAAGGGAGAGACCCAGTACTTC.

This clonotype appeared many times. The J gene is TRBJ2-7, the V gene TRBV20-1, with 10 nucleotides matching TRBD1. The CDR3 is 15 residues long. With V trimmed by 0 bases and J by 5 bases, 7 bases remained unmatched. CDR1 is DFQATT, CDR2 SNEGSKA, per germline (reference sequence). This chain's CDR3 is CSARDTGTGEDEQYF. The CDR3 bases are TGCAGTGCTAGAGATACCGGGACAGGGGAGGACGAGCAGTACTTC.

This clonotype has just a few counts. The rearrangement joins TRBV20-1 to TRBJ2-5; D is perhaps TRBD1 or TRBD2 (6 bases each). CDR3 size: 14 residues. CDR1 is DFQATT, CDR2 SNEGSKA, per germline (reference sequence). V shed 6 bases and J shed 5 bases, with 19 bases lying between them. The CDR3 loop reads CSAPRVGGGETQYF. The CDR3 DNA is TGCAGTGCCCCTCGGGTTGGAGGGGGGGAGACCCAGTACTTC.

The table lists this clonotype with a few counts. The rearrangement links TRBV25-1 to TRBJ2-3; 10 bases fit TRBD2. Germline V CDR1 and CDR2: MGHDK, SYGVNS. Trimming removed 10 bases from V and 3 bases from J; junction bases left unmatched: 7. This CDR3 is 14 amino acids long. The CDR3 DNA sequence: TGTGCCACCTTACTAGCGGGGAGAACAGATACGCAGTATTTT. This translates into CATLLAGRTDTQYF.

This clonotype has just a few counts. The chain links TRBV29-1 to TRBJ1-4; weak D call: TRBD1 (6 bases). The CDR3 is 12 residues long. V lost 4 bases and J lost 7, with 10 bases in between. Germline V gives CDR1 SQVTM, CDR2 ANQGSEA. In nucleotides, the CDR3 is TGCAGCGTTGGAGGGGGTCCTGAAAAACTGTTTTTT. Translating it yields CSVGGGPEKLFF.

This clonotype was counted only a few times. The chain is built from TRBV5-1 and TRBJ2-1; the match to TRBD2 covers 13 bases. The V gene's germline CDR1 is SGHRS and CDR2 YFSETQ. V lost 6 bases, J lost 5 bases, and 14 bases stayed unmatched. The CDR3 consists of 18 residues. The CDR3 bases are TGCGCCAGCAACCCCACCCAGGTACTAGCGGGGGGGAACAATGAGCAGTTCTTC. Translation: CASNPTQVLAGGNNEQFF.

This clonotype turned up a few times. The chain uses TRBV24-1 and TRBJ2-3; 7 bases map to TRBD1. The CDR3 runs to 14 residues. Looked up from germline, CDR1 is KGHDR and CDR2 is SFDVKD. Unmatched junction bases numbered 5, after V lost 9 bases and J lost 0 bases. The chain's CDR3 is CATGDRASTDTQYF. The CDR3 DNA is TGTGCCACCGGAGACAGGGCAAGCACAGATACGCAGTATTTT.

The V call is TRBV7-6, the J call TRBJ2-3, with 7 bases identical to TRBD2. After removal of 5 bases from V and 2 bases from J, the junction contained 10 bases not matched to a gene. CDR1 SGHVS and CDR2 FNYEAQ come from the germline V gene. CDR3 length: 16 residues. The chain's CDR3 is CASSPRLARATDTQYF. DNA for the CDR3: TGTGCCAGCAGCCCGCGACTAGCCCGTGCCACAGATACGCAGTATTTT.

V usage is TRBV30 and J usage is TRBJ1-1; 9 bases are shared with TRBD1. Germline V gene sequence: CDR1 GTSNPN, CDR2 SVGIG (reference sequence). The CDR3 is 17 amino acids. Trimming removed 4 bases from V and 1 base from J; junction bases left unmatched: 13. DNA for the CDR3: TGTGCCTGGAAATGGTATCCAGGACAGGGGACGAACACTGAAGCTTTCTTT. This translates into CAWKWYPGQGTNTEAFF.

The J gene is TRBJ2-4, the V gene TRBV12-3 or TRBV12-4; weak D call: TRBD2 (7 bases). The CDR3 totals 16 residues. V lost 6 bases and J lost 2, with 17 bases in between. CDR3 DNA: TGTGCCAGCAGCCTGGGGGGGCCAGGGTCCAAAAACATTCAGTACTTC. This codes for CASSLGGPGSKNIQYF.

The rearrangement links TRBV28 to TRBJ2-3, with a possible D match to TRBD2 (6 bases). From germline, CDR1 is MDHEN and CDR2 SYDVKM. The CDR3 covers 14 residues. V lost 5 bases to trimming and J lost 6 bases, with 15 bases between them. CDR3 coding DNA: TGTGCCAGCAGTCTACTTGGGGGGAGGGATACGCAGTATTTT. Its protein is CASSLLGGRDTQYF.

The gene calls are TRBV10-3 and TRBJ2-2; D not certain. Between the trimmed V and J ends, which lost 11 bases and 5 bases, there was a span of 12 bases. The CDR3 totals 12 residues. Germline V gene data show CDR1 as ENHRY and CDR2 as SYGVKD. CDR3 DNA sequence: TGTGCCGGATCCCCGAGGACCGGGGAGCTGTTTTTT. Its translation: CAGSPRTGELFF.

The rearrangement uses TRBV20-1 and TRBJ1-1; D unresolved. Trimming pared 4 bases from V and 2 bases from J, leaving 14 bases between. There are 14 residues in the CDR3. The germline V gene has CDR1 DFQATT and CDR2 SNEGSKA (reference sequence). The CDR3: CSAKREDKNTEAFF. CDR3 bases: TGCAGTGCTAAGAGGGAGGATAAAAACACTGAAGCTTTCTTT.

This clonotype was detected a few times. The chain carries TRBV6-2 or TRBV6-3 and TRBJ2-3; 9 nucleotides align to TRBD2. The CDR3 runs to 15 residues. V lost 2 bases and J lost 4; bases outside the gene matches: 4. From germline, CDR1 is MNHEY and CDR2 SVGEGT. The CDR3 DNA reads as TGTGCCAGCAGTTACGAGGGACTAGCTTCAGATACGCAGTATTTT. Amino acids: CASSYEGLASDTQYF.

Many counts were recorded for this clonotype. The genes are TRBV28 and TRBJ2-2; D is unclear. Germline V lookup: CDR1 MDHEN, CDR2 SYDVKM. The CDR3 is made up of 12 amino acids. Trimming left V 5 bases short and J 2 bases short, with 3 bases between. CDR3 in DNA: TGTGCCAGCAGTATCAACACCGGGGAGCTGTTTTTT. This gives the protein CASSINTGELFF.

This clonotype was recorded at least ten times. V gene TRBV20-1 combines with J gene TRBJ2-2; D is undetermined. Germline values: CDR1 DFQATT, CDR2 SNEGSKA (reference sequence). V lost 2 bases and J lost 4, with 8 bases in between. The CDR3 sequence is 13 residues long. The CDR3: CSARSRPTGELFF. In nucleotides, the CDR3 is TGCAGTGCTAGATCCCGGCCCACCGGGGAGCTGTTTTTT.

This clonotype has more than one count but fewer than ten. CDR3 sequence (DNA): TGCGCCAGCAGCCTCGGCTCTCCCGGCGATGAGCAGTTCTTC. This translates into CASSLGSPGDEQFF. The rearrangement uses TRBV5-1 and TRBJ2-1; D gene ambiguous. Germline V gene data show CDR1 as SGHRS and CDR2 as YFSETQ. Trimming pared 4 bases from V and 8 bases from J, leaving 16 bases between. The CDR3 has 14 residues.

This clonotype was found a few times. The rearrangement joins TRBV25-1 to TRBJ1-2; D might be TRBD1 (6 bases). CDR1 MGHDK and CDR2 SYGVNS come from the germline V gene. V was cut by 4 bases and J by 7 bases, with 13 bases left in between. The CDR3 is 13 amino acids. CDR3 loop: CASSVSGHSGYTF. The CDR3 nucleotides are TGTGCCAGCAGTGTATCGGGACACTCTGGCTACACCTTC.

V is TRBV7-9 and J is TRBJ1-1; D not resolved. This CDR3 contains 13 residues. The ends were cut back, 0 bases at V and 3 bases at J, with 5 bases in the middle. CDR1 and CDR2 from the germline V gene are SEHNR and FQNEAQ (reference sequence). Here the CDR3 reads CASSLAEDTEAFF. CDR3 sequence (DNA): TGTGCCAGCAGCTTAGCGGAGGACACTGAAGCTTTCTTT.

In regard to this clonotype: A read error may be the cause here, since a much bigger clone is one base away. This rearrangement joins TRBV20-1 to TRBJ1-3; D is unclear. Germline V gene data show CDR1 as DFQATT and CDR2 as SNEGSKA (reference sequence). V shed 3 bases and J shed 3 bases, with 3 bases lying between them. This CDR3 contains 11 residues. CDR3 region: CSASHGNTIYF. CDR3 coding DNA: TGCAGTGCTAGTCATGGAAACACCATATATTTT.